This TCR beta chain was obtained from a study of cytotoxic CD8 clonotypes in ibrutinib-treated CLL. Findings and caveats of the study: Public clonotypes were uncommon and contracted or stayed stable on treatment.

Method: immunoSEQ multiplex PCR; TCRdb's copy keeps in-frame clones and lacks some. This sample has roughly 170,000 clones; about four fifths occur once, and the top ten carry less than 6%. V shed 5 bases and J 6 bases; nucleotides not matched to a gene: 2. This CDR3 has 13 amino acids. Germline CDR1 is SGHVS and CDR2 is FNYEAQ. Only a few counts were recorded for this clone. Its antigen is as yet unknown. The V call is TRBV7-6, the J call TRBJ1-5, with 9 nucleotides matching TRBD1. The sample in question was PBMCs, obtained after 24 months of ibrutinib treatment. The clonotype was recovered from a human donor with chronic lymphocytic leukemia. CDR3 amino acids: CASSRDRVQPQHF. CDR3 in DNA: TGTGCCAGCAGCAGGGACAGGGTTCAGCCCCAGCATTTT.